Listed below are T cell receptor beta chains from one sample, sequenced in a study of Graves' ophthalmopathy and Graves' hyperthyroidism. TCRdb analysed the multiplex PCR reads with MiXCR anew, one entry per CDR3 protein. In the table there are about 400,000 distinct CDR3 sequences, around 18% of which are singletons. What was sequenced was peripheral blood. These receptors all come from a young woman with Graves' ophthalmopathy. Each CDR3 is given with its conserved first and last residue. D genes are given only for firm matches. Clone size is given for some rows only: seen once, a few or many times, or a class if the clone is expanded.

V	size	J	D	CDR3	DNA
TRBV6-1	many	TRBJ2-7	.	CASGRQGGYGEQYF	TGTGCCAGCGGAAGACAGGGAGGTTATGGCGAGCAGTACTTC
TRBV7-3	many	TRBJ2-2	TRBD2	CASRPSGSGELFF	TGTGCCAGCAGGCCTAGCGGTTCCGGGGAGCTGTTTTTT
TRBV6-5	.	TRBJ2-2	.	CASSYSLQGSYPGELFF	TGTGCCAGCAGTTACTCGCTCCAAGGGTCCTACCCCGGGGAGCTGTTTTTT
TRBV5-1	.	TRBJ1-1	TRBD1	CASSFRPGTGSRTSNTEAFF	TGCGCCAGCAGCTTTCGTCCCGGGACAGGGTCCCGGACGTCGAACACTGAAGCTTTCTTT
TRBV7-2	.	TRBJ1-1	.	CASSLEDAFF	TGTGCCAGCAGCTTAGAGGATGCTTTCTTT
TRBV6-5	many	TRBJ1-6	TRBD1	CASTSRDRYNSPLHF	TGTGCCAGCACAAGCCGGGACAGGTATAATTCACCCCTCCACTTT
TRBV6-1	many	TRBJ1-1	TRBD1	CASRDRAMNTEAFF	TGTGCCAGCAGGGACAGGGCCATGAACACTGAAGCTTTCTTT
TRBV15	many	TRBJ2-2	TRBD2	CATSRGWRGGRNTGELFF	TGTGCCACCAGCAGAGGCTGGCGGGGGGGTAGGAACACCGGGGAGCTGTTTTTT
TRBV6-1	many	TRBJ1-3	.	CASTISYIPGNTIYF	TGTGCCAGCACTATCTCTTACATACCTGGAAACACCATATATTTT
TRBV27	many	TRBJ2-3	.	CASSLSLPTDTQYF	TGTGCCAGCAGTTTATCGCTTCCTACAGATACGCAGTATTTT
TRBV20-1	many	TRBJ2-7	TRBD1	CSARRQGEVYEQYF	TGCAGTGCTAGGAGACAGGGGGAAGTATACGAGCAGTACTTC
TRBV7-8	many	TRBJ2-3	.	CASSLEARATQYF	TGTGCCAGCAGCTTAGAGGCGAGGGCTACGCAGTATTTT
TRBV28	many	TRBJ2-7	.	CASRTGRNSYEQYF	TGTGCCAGCAGGACGGGACGGAACTCCTACGAGCAGTACTTC
TRBV12-3/TRBV12-4	.	TRBJ1-1	.	CASREEGVVAEAFF	TGTGCCAGCAGGGAAGAAGGGGTTGTGGCTGAAGCTTTCTTT
TRBV7-8	many	TRBJ1-2	.	CASSPPEQGLTF	TGTGCCAGCAGCCCCCCCGAACAGGGCCTCACCTTC
TRBV6-2/TRBV6-3	few	TRBJ2-7	.	CASGRDISQYF	TGTGCCAGCGGACGGGACATATCACAGTACTTC
TRBV28	many	TRBJ1-5	.	CASSSWDKDQPQHF	TGTGCCAGCAGTTCCTGGGACAAAGATCAGCCCCAGCATTTT
TRBV18	many	TRBJ2-4	.	CASSPVQGPGNIQYF	TGTGCCAGCTCACCAGTTCAGGGTCCTGGAAACATTCAGTACTTC
TRBV5-1	many	TRBJ2-5	TRBD2	CASRQTSGRAMETQYF	TGCGCCAGCAGGCAGACTAGCGGGAGGGCCATGGAGACCCAGTACTTC
TRBV9	many	TRBJ1-1	.	CASSVDQGSNTEAFF	TGTGCCAGCAGCGTAGATCAGGGGTCGAACACTGAAGCTTTCTTT
TRBV7-6	many	TRBJ2-2	.	CASSLVRAGNSGELFF	TGTGCCAGCAGCTTAGTAAGGGCCGGGAACAGCGGGGAGCTGTTTTTT
TRBV20-1	many	TRBJ1-5	TRBD1	CSASRGLSYQPQHF	TGCAGTGCTAGTAGGGGGCTTAGCTATCAGCCCCAGCATTTT